The clone carrying this T cell receptor beta chain appeared a few times. Its antigen is not identified. Different DNA sequences within this sample yield the same CDR3. CDR3 length equals 13 residues. The germline V gene has CDR1 MDHEN and CDR2 SYDVKM. V shed 6 bases and J shed 7 bases, with 10 bases lying between them. This sample was taken from a study of T cell responses to AZD1222 COVID-19 vaccine. Whole-study findings and limits: Unmutated regions of variants are reportedly targeted by nearly half of spike-specific TCRs. Donors were chiefly white British, with a greater number of females, and clonal diversity was perhaps underestimated. Baseline serostatus was positive in only a handful of AZD1222 recipients. Sampling that yielded the repertoires occurred only after the peak T cell response.

TCRdb's copy holds only in-frame clones and misses some; the assay was immunoSEQ multiplex PCR. Of about 190,000 clones in the sample, roughly 93% were seen once. This chain joins TRBV28 and TRBJ1-6, with a possible D match to TRBD1 (5 bases). The sample consisted of peripheral blood, taken on day 0 of AZD1222 vaccination. This TCR derives from an adult in good health. The CDR3 protein is CASSRDSNSPLHF. The CDR3 DNA reads as TGTGCCAGCAGCCGGGACTCCAATTCACCCCTCCACTTT.